The source of this T cell receptor (beta chain) is a study of beta chain features in type 1 diabetes. In the study overall: Fewer than 110 million sorted cells were examined across all samples. Points from the study as a whole: Patients with Type 1 diabetes showed moderately but significantly shorter TCRB CDR3s in all four CD4+ subsets. Equally in patients and controls, PCR might preferentially amplify shorter templates.

This CDR3 has 15 residues. Germline loops: CDR1 SGHTA, CDR2 FQGNSA. Trimming removed 4 bases at V and 5 bases at J, with 17 bases between. The study reverse transcribed the entire isolated RNA, so it sequenced expressed TCRB transcripts. Some clones are missing from TCRdb's copy, which holds only in-frame ones; the method was immunoSEQ multiplex PCR. The sample records 400,000 to 550,000 clones, 10% to 12% being singletons. The sample holds a few counts of this clone. Its antigen is unidentified. Purity exceeded 98% in all sorted populations. Input material: naive CD4+ T cells from blood. This clonotype was obtained from a young woman in good health. This chain links TRBV7-2 with TRBJ2-5; no reliable D call. Here the CDR3 DNA reads TGTGCCAGCAGCTCCTCTAGATCTTCAAGGGAGACCCAGTACTTC. Its translation is CASSSSRSSRETQYF.